Listed here is a single T cell receptor beta chain. The sample is drawn from a study of blood T cell repertoires in COVID-19. The protocol was immunoSEQ multiplex PCR, while the TCRdb copy is restricted to in-frame clones and leaves out a portion. This sample has fewer than 250,000 clones; 80% to 90% occur once, and the top ten carry approximately 15%. Germline V lookup: CDR1 SGHTA, CDR2 FQGNSA. Trimming cost V 9 bases and J 0 bases, with 4 bases left between them. The CDR3 is 11 amino acids. The rearrangement joins TRBV7-2 to TRBJ2-3; no reliable D call. The sample taken for sequencing was PBMCs or T cells enriched from blood (not recorded which). The receptor was isolated from a woman in her forties or fifties with acute COVID-19. The CDR3 sequence is CASGSTDTQYF. The CDR3 bases are TGTGCCAGTGGCAGCACAGATACGCAGTATTTT.